The 4 T cell receptor beta chains reported below all come from one sample, sequenced in a study of blood T cells in healthy people across ages. Then a second PCR, running about 6 to 12 cycles, was carried out with a sample-barcoded 5' primer and a J-beta primer mix. MiXCR, applied by TCRdb to the 5' RACE reads, yields one record per CDR3 protein. The data contain 1.8 million or so distinct CDR3 sequences, around 42% of them seen just once; the ten biggest clones take up approximately 22%. The sample was blood. Receptor source: a human donor in good health.

This clonotype was detected a few times. The chain couples TRBV5-5 to TRBJ1-4; maybe TRBD1 (5 bases). Trimming pared 0 bases from V and 7 bases from J, leaving 13 bases between. This CDR3 spans 15 amino acids. Germline V gene data show CDR1 as SGHKS and CDR2 as YYEKEE (reference sequence). The CDR3 sequence: CASSLDRGETEKLFF. CDR3 nucleotides: TGTGCCAGCAGCTTGGATCGGGGGGAAACTGAAAAACTGTTTTTT. The full variable domain, its missing parts supplied by reference TRBV5-5 and TRBJ1-4, is DAGVTQSPTHLIKTRGQQVTLRCSPISGHKSVSWYQQVLGQGPQFIFQYYEKEERGRGNFPDRFSARQFPNYSSELNVNALLLGDSALYLCASSLDRGETEKLFFGSGTQLSVL.

The gene calls are TRBV5-1 and TRBJ2-4, with 9 bases that match TRBD1. The ends lost 4 bases at V and 8 bases at J; junction bases unmatched: 7. Looked up from germline, CDR1 is SGHRS and CDR2 is YFSETQ. The CDR3 runs 14 residues. The CDR3 spells CASSPGQGGDIQYF. The CDR3 DNA is TGCGCCAGCAGCCCGGGACAGGGAGGGGACATTCAGTACTTC.

The chain has TRBV9 and TRBJ2-3; D not certain. This CDR3 has 14 amino acids. The germline V gene has CDR1 SGDLS and CDR2 YYNGEE. V was clipped by 2 bases and J by 3 bases, with 10 bases between them. CDR3 bases: TGTGCCAGCAGCGTTGAGATAGGAACAGATACGCAGTATTTT. The encoded protein is CASSVEIGTDTQYF. Full variable domain (missing parts from reference TRBV9 and TRBJ2-3): DSGVTQTPKHLITATGQRVTLRCSPRSGDLSVYWYQQSLDQGLQFLIQYYNGEERAKGNILERFSAQQFPDLHSELNLSSLELGDSALYFCASSVEIGTDTQYFGPGTRLTVL.

This clonotype was detected only a few times. This sequence joins TRBV7-2 and TRBJ2-6; D gene unclear. CDR1 is SGHTA and CDR2 is FQGNSA in the germline V gene. This CDR3 is built from 17 residues. The V end was cut by 1 base, the J end by 2 bases, with 12 bases between. The CDR3 DNA follows: TGTGCCAGCAGCTTAGGTCCGGACGGAACTGGGGCCAACGTCCTGACTTTC. It codes for CASSLGPDGTGANVLTF.